The 17 T cell receptor beta chains in this list originate from one sample, sequenced in a study of beta chain features in type 1 diabetes. The study, taken as a whole, reports: The study found moderately but significantly shorter TCRB CDR3s in all four CD4+ subsets of Type 1 diabetes patients.

Their antigens are not known. The sequenced template was cDNA made from the entire isolated RNA. The protocol was immunoSEQ multiplex PCR, while the TCRdb copy is restricted to in-frame clones and leaves out a portion. The sample yields roughly 160,000 clones, about 7.8% seen once. The sequenced material came from central memory CD4+ T cells from blood. These receptors were taken from a woman between 40 and 55 years old with type 1 diabetes.

This clone was picked up a small number of times. The chain carries TRBV7-2 and TRBJ2-7; D perhaps matches TRBD2 (5 bases). CDR1 and CDR2 (germline): SGHTA, FQGNSA. Trimming removed 1 base from V and 3 bases from J, with 13 bases in between. CDR3 length equals 15 residues. The CDR3 nucleotides read TGTGCCAGCAGCTTAGGGGGTACTAGGAACTACGAGCAGTACTTC. Encoded protein: CASSLGGTRNYEQYF.

This clone turned up a few times. The rearrangement links TRBV4-3 to TRBJ1-2; no definite D call. The CDR3 sequence is 15 residues long. V lost 1 base and J 3 bases, leaving 12 bases between the germline ends. Per germline, CDR1 LGHNA and CDR2 YSLEER. CDR3 sequence reads: CASSQGLSADYGYTF. The CDR3 DNA follows: TGCGCCAGCAGCCAAGGATTGTCTGCAGACTATGGCTACACCTTC.

A few counts support this clone. The rearrangement joins TRBV5-6 to TRBJ2-5; 9 bases fit TRBD2. Germline CDR1 reads SGHDT; CDR2 reads YYEEEE. The V gene end was trimmed by 2 bases and the J gene end by 5 bases; junction bases not matched to a gene: 10. This CDR3 has 16 residues. CDR3 region: CASSFELAGRGETQYF. In DNA form, the CDR3 reads TGTGCCAGCAGCTTTGAACTAGCGGGCCGAGGGGAGACCCAGTACTTC.

The chain employs TRBV7-9 and TRBJ2-3; TRBD2 aligns across 9 bases. V was clipped by 1 base and J by 4 bases; unmatched bases: 6. CDR1 and CDR2 from the germline V gene are SEHNR and FQNEAQ (reference sequence). This CDR3 is built from 16 residues. CDR3 sequence: CASSLGHGGGADTQYF. The CDR3 region has the DNA TGTGCCAGCAGCTTAGGTCACGGCGGGGGGGCAGATACGCAGTATTTT.

Many counts were recorded for this clone. The rearrangement uses TRBV7-9 and TRBJ2-5; perhaps TRBD1 as D (5 bases). This CDR3 region has 15 residues. Germline values: CDR1 SEHNR, CDR2 FQNEAQ (reference sequence). Trimming removed 3 bases from V and 1 base from J, with 12 bases in between. The CDR3 here is CASSLGNQGQETQYF. The CDR3 DNA reads TGTGCCAGCAGCTTGGGGAATCAGGGCCAAGAGACCCAGTACTTC.

This clone has just a few counts. This chain links TRBV19 with TRBJ2-1; 9 positions match TRBD2. The CDR3 spans 15 residues. V lost 5 bases to trimming and J lost 6 bases; unmatched junction nucleotides: 8. CDR1 and CDR2 (germline): LNHDA, SQIVND (reference sequence). The CDR3 region has the DNA TGTGCCAGTAGTTCAGCGGGAGGAGGTTTCAATGAGCAGTTCTTC. Its protein product is CASSSAGGGFNEQFF. The full variable domain, rest sourced from reference TRBV19 and TRBJ2-1, is DGGITQSPKYLFRKEGQNVTLSCEQNLNHDAMYWYRQDPGQGLRLIYYSQIVNDFQKGDIAEGYSVSREKKESFPLTVTSAQKNPTAFYLCASSSAGGGFNEQFFGPGTRLTVL.

This clone was observed a single time. The chain carries TRBV7-9 and TRBJ2-5; the match to TRBD1 covers 8 bases. Gene TRBJ2-7 matches the end of the DNA better, so the J call may be wrong. This CDR3 region has 14 residues. Germline V gives CDR1 SEHNR, CDR2 FQNEAQ (reference sequence). DNA of the CDR3: TGTGCCAGCAGCTTACTAGCAGGGGGCCACGAGCAGTACTTC. It yields the protein CASSLLAGGHEQYF.

This chain connects TRBV2 to TRBJ2-5; 9 bases are shared with TRBD2. V trimming: 5 bases; J trimming: 3 bases; junction bases outside the gene matches: 4. The length of the CDR3 is 14 residues. In germline, CDR1 is SNHLY, CDR2 FYNNEI. The CDR3 nucleotides are TGTGCCAGCAGTTTATTAGCGGGAGAAGAGACCCAGTACTTC. Protein product: CASSLLAGEETQYF.

DNA for the CDR3: TGTGCCAGCCTAGCGGGGCTGTACAATGAGCAGTTCTTC. Its protein product is CASLAGLYNEQFF. The rearrangement links TRBV2 to TRBJ2-1; TRBD2 agrees at 9 bases. CDR1 and CDR2 (germline): SNHLY, FYNNEI. V was pared by 8 bases and J by 4 bases, with 3 bases of the junction left unmatched. CDR3 length: 13 amino acids. Combining the CDR3 with reference TRBV2 and TRBJ2-1 gives the whole variable domain EPEVTQTPSHQVTQMGQEVILRCVPISNHLYFYWYRQILGQKVEFLVSFYNNEISEKSEIFDDQFSVERPDGSNFTLKIRSTKLEDSAMYFCASLAGLYNEQFFGPGTRLTVL.

The chain joins TRBV10-3 to TRBJ2-7, with 10 bases identical to TRBD1. V lost 7 bases and J lost 4; bases outside the gene matches: 7. The V gene's germline CDR1 is ENHRY and CDR2 SYGVKD. This CDR3 has 14 amino acids. This CDR3 is CAITSTGGNYEQYF. The DNA of the CDR3 is TGTGCCATCACTTCGACAGGGGGCAATTACGAGCAGTACTTC.

This clone was seen a handful of times. V gene TRBV15 combines with J gene TRBJ2-2; D not resolved. The CDR3 is made up of 13 amino acids. V lost 0 bases to trimming and J lost 7 bases, with 6 bases between them. Germline loops: CDR1 LNHNV, CDR2 YYDKDF (reference sequence). CDR3 nucleotides: TGTGCCACCAGCAGAGATTACAGCGGGGAGCTGTTTTTT. This sequence encodes CATSRDYSGELFF. The full variable domain, completed using reference TRBV15 and TRBJ2-2, is DAMVIQNPRYQVTQFGKPVTLSCSQTLNHNVMYWYQQKSSQAPKLLFHYYDKDFNNEADTPDNFQSRRPNTSFCFLDIRSPGLGDTAMYLCATSRDYSGELFFGEGSRLTVL.

V gene TRBV19 combines with J gene TRBJ1-5, with 9 bases matching TRBD1. Germline CDR1 is LNHDA and CDR2 is SQIVND (reference sequence). The CDR3 is 16 residues long. Trimming at V came to 6 bases and at J to 5 bases, leaving 11 bases not matched to a gene. The DNA of the CDR3 is TGTGCCAGTAGGAGCAAGACAGGGGGATCTGATCAGCCCCAGCATTTT. This encodes CASRSKTGGSDQPQHF.

The V gene is TRBV30, the J gene TRBJ2-2, with TRBD2 matching 8 bases. Germline V gene data show CDR1 as GTSNPN and CDR2 as SVGIG (reference sequence). The trim removed 4 bases at V and 3 bases at J, leaving 4 bases unmatched. The CDR3 covers 14 residues. The DNA of the CDR3 is TGTGCCTGGAACACGGGAGGGTACACCGGGGAGCTGTTTTTT. This gives the protein CAWNTGGYTGELFF.

This clone was detected once. This chain connects TRBV30 to TRBJ1-4; TRBD1 is a possible D gene (5 bases). The CDR3 contains 12 residues. Deletions cut 4 bases from V and 6 bases from J, with 9 bases between. Looked up from germline, CDR1 is GTSNPN and CDR2 is SVGIG (reference sequence). CDR3 in DNA: TGTGCCTGGACACAGGTGGATGAAAAACTGTTTTTT. It specifies CAWTQVDEKLFF.

This clone was seen ten or more times. This chain joins TRBV29-1 and TRBJ2-7, with 8 positions matching TRBD1. Per germline, CDR1 SQVTM and CDR2 ANQGSEA. The CDR3 is 13 residues long. The J segment lost 5 bases and the V segment lost 3 bases, leaving 6 bases of the junction unmatched. CDR3 region: CSVDGQGGHEQYF. The CDR3 DNA reads as TGCAGCGTTGACGGACAGGGAGGCCACGAGCAGTACTTC.

The V and J genes are TRBV7-7 and TRBJ2-3; D is uncertain. Trimming stripped 6 bases from V and 0 bases from J, with 13 bases between. Looked up from germline, CDR1 is SSHAT and CDR2 is FNYEAQ (reference sequence). The CDR3 has 15 residues. CDR3 sequence: CASSLTYASTDTQYF. CDR3 DNA: TGTGCCAGCAGTCTCACTTATGCTAGCACAGATACGCAGTATTTT. The full variable domain, rest sourced from reference TRBV7-7 and TRBJ2-3, is GAGVSQSPRYKVTKRGQDVTLRCDPISSHATLYWYQQALGQGPEFLTYFNYEAQPDKSGLPSDRFSAERPEGSISTLTIQRTEQRDSAMYRCASSLTYASTDTQYFGPGTRLTVL.

This clone was recorded a few times. At one end, the junction sequence differs from germline, possibly due to a read error. The chain recombines TRBV4-3 with TRBJ1-2; 8 nucleotides agree with TRBD1. Germline V gene lookup returns CDR1 LGHNA and CDR2 YSLEER. This CDR3 is 13 amino acids long. CDR3 sequence (DNA): TGCGCCAGCAGTCTCGACAGGGGATATGACTACACCTTC. Protein: CASSLDRGYDYTF.